This record covers a single T cell receptor beta chain. At one boundary the junction diverges from the germline segment, which might be a read error. The data belong to a study of regulatory T cells in long-lasting Graves disease. Time point: newly diagnosed GD, antithyroid drugs for less than 3 months. Isolated PBMC RNA provided the starting material for the TCR library. The length of the CDR3 is 13 residues. From germline, CDR1 is KGHDR and CDR2 SFDVKD. Arm-PCR of CDR3 regions and iRepertoire HTBI primers were the basis on which TCR beta libraries were built. TCRdb analysed the multiplex PCR reads with MiXCR anew, one entry per CDR3 protein. The sample consists of a few hundred thousand distinct CDR3 sequences, 15% of them appearing once. The same data also went into a second study, on T cells in Graves' hyperthyroidism and ophthalmopathy.

The source material was peripheral blood mononuclear cells (PBMCs), sampled at new diagnosis, from a patient treated with antithyroid drugs. The chain combines TRBV24-1 with TRBJ1-5, with a weak D call TRBD1 (5 bases). This clonotype was sampled from a woman in her thirties or forties with Graves disease. CDR3 DNA: TGTGCCACCAGTGGCTGGGGGGATCAGCCCCGGCATTTT. Its protein is CATSGWGDQPRHF.